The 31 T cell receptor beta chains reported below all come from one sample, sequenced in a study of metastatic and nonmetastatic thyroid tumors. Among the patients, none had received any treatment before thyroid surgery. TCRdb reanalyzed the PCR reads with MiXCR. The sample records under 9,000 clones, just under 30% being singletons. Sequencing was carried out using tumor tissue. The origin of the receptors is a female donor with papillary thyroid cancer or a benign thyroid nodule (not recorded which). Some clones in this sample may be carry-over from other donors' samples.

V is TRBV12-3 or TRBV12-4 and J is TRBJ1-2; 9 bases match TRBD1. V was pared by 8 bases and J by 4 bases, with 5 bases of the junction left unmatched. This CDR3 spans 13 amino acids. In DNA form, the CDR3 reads TGTGCCAGCGCTCCGGGACAGGGCTATGGCTACACCTTC. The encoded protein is CASAPGQGYGYTF.

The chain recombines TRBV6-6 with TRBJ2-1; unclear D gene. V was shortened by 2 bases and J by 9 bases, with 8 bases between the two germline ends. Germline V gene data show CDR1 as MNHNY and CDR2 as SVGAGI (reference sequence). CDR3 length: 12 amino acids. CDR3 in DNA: TGTGCCAGCAGTTACAAAGGTGGTGAGCAGTTCTTC. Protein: CASSYKGGEQFF.

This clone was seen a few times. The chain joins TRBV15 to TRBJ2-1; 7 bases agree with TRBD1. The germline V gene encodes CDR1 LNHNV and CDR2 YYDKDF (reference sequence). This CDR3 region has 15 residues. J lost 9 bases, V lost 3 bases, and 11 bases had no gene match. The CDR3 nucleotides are TGTGCCACCAGCAGTTGGGACAGCTCGCCCGGTGAGCAGTTCTTC. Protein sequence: CATSSWDSSPGEQFF. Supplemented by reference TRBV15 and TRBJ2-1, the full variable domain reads DAMVIQNPRYQVTQFGKPVTLSCSQTLNHNVMYWYQQKSSQAPKLLFHYYDKDFNNEADTPDNFQSRRPNTSFCFLDIRSPGLGDTAMYLCATSSWDSSPGEQFFGPGTRLTVL.

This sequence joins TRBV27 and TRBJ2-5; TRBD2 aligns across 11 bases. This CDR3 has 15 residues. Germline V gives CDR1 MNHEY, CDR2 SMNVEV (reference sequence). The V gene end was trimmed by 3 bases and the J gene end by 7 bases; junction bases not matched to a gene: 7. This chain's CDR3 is CASSFTSGRGRTQYF. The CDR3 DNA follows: TGTGCCAGCAGTTTTACTAGCGGGAGAGGAAGGACCCAGTACTTC.

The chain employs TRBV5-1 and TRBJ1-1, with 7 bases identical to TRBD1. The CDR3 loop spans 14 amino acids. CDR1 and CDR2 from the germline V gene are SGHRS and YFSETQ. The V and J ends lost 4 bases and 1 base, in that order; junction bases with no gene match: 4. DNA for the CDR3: TGCGCCAGCAGCGGGGGACAGAGGAACACTGAAGCTTTCTTT. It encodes CASSGGQRNTEAFF.

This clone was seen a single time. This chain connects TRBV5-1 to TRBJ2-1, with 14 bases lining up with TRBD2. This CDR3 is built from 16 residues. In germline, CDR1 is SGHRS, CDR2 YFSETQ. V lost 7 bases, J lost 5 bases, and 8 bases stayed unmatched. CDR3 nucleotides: TGCGCCAGCCGCCCTCCGGGACTAGCGGGAGACAATGAGCAGTTCTTC. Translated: CASRPPGLAGDNEQFF.

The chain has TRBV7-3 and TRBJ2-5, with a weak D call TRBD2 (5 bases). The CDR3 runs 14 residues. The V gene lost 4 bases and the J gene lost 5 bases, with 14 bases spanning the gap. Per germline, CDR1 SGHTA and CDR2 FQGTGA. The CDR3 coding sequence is TGTGCCAGCAGCTCGGGTGGTCGAGGGGAGACCCAGTACTTC. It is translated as CASSSGGRGETQYF.

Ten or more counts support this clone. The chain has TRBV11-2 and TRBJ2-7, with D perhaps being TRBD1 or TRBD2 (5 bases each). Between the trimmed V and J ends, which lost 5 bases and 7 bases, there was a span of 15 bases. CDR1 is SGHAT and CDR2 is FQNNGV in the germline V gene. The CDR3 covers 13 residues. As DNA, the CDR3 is TGTGCCAGCAGCCAAGGCTCGGGGCTTGAGCAGTACTTC. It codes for CASSQGSGLEQYF.

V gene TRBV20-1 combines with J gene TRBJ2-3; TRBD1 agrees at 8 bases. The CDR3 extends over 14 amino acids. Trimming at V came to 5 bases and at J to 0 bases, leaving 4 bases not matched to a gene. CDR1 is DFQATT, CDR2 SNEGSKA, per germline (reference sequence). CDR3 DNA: TGCAGTGCTTCCGGACAGGGTAGCACAGATACGCAGTATTTT. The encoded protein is CSASGQGSTDTQYF.

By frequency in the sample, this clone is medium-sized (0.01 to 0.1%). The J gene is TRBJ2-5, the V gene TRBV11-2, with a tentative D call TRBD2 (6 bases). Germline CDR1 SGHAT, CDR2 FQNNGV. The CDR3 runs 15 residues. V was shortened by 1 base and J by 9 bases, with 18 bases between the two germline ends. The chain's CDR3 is CASSLGGGDGLAQYF. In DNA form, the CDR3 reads TGTGCCAGCAGCTTAGGTGGAGGGGACGGTCTTGCCCAGTACTTC.

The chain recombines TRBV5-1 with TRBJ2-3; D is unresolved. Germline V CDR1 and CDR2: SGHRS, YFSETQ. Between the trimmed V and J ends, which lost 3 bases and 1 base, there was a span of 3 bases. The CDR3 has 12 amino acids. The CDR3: CASSSGTDTQYF. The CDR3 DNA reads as TGCGCCAGCAGCTCGGGCACAGATACGCAGTATTTT. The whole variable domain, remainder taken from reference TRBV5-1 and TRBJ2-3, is KAGVTQTPRYLIKTRGQQVTLSCSPISGHRSVSWYQQTPGQGLQFLFEYFSETQRNKGNFPGRFSGRQFSNSRSEMNVSTLELGDSALYLCASSSGTDTQYFGPGTRLTVL.

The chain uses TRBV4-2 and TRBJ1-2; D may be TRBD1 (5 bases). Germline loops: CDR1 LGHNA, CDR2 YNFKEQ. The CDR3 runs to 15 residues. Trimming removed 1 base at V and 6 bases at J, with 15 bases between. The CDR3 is CASSQVGGVDDGYTF. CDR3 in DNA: TGTGCCAGCAGCCAAGTCGGGGGGGTTGATGATGGCTACACCTTC.

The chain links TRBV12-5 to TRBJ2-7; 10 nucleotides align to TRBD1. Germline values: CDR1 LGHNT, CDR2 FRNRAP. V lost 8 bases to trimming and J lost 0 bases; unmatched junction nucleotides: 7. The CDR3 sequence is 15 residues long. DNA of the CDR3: TGTGCTAGTTGTCGGGGGACAGGGGTCTCCTACGAGCAGTACTTC. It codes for CASCRGTGVSYEQYF.

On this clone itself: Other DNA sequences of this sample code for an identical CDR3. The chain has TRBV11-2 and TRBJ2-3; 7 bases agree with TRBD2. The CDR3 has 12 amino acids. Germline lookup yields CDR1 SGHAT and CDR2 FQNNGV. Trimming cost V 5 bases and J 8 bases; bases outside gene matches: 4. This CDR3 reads CASSGGGGTQYF. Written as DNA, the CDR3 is TGTGCCAGCAGCGGGGGGGGAGGTACGCAGTATTTT.

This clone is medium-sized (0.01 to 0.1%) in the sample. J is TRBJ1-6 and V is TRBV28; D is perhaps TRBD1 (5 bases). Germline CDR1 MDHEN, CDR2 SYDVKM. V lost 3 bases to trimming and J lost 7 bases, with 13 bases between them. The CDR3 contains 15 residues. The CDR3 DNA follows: TGTGCCAGCAGTTTGGGACGGGGGGGGAATTCACCCCTCCACTTT. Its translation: CASSLGRGGNSPLHF.

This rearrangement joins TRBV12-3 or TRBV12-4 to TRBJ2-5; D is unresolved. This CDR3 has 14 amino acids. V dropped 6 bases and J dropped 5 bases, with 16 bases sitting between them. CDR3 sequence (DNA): TGTGCCAGCAGCCGGATTGACAAAGGGGAGACCCAGTACTTC. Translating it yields CASSRIDKGETQYF.

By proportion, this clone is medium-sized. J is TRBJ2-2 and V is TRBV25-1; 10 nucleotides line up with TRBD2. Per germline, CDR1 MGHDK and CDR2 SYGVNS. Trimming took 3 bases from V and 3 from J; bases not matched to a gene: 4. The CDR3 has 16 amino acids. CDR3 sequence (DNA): TGTGCCAGCAGTGACAGCGGGAGGGCCGACACCGGGGAGCTGTTTTTT. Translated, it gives CASSDSGRADTGELFF. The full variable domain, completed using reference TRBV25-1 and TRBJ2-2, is EADIYQTPRYLVIGTGKKITLECSQTMGHDKMYWYQQDPGMELHLIHYSYGVNSTEKGDLSSESTVSRIRTEHFPLTLESARPSHTSQYLCASSDSGRADTGELFFGEGSRLTVL.

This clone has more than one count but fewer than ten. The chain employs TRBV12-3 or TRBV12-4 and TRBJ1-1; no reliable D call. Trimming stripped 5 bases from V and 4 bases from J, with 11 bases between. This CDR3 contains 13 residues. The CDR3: CASSLGVGTEAFF. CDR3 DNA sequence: TGTGCCAGCAGTCTTGGGGTGGGCACTGAAGCTTTCTTT.

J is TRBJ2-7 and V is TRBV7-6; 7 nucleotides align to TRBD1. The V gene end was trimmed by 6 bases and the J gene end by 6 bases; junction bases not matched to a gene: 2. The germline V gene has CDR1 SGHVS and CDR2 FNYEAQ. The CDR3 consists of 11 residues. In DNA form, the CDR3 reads TGTGCCAGCAGTACAGGGGCCGAGCAGTACTTC. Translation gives CASSTGAEQYF.

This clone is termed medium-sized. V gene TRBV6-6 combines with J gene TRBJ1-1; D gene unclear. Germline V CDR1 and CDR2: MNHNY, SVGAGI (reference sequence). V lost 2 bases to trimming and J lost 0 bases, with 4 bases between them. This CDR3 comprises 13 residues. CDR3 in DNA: TGTGCCAGCAGTTACGAGGTGAACACTGAAGCTTTCTTT. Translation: CASSYEVNTEAFF.

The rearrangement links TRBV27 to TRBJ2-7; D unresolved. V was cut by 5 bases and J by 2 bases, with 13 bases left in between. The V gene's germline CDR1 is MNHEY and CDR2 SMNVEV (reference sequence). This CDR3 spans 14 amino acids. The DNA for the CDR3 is TGTGCCAGCAGTCCCCGAGTCCAAACCTACGAGCAGTACTTC. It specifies CASSPRVQTYEQYF.

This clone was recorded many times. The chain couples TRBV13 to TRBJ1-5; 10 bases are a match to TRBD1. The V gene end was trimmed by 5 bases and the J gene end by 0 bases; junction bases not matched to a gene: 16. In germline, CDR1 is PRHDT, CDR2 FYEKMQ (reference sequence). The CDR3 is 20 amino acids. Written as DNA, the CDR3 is TGTGCCAGCAGCAAAAGACAGGGGGCTGGGGGGAGGGCTAGCAATCAGCCCCAGCATTTT. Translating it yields CASSKRQGAGGRASNQPQHF.

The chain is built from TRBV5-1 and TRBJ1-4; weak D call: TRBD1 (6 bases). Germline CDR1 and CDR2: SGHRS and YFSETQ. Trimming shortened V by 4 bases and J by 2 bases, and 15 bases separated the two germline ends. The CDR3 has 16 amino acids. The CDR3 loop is CASSLVPGATNEKLFF. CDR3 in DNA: TGCGCCAGCAGCCTGGTCCCGGGGGCTACTAATGAAAAACTGTTTTTT. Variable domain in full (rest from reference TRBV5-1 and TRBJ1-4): KAGVTQTPRYLIKTRGQQVTLSCSPISGHRSVSWYQQTPGQGLQFLFEYFSETQRNKGNFPGRFSGRQFSNSRSEMNVSTLELGDSALYLCASSLVPGATNEKLFFGSGTQLSVL.

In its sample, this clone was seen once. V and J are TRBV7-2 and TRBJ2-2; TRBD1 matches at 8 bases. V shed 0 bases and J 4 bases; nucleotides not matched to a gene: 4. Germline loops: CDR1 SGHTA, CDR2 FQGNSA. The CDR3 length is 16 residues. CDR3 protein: CASSLAVGQATGELFF. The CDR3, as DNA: TGTGCCAGCAGCTTAGCGGTGGGACAGGCCACCGGGGAGCTGTTTTTT.

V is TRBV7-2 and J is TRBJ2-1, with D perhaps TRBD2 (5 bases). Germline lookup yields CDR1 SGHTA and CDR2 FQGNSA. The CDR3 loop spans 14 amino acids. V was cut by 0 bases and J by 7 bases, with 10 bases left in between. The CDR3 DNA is TGTGCCAGCAGCTTAGCGGGAGATAGGAATGAGCAGTTCTTC. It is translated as CASSLAGDRNEQFF. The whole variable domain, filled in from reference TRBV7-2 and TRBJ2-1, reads GAGVSQSPSNKVTEKGKDVELRCDPISGHTALYWYRQSLGQGLEFLIYFQGNSAPDKSGLPSDRFSAERTGGSVSTLTIQRTQQEDSAVYLCASSLAGDRNEQFFGPGTRLTVL.

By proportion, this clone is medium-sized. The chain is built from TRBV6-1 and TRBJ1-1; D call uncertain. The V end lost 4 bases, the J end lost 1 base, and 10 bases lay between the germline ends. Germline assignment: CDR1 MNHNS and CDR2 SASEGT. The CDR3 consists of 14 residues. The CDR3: CASSVTITNTEAFF. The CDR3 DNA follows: TGTGCCAGCAGTGTCACGATCACGAACACTGAAGCTTTCTTT.

CDR3 sequence reads: CASSPGTWGETQYF. The DNA for the CDR3 is TGTGCCAGCAGCCCCGGGACCTGGGGGGAGACCCAGTACTTC. The rearrangement links TRBV6-2 or TRBV6-3 to TRBJ2-5; D possibly uses TRBD1 or TRBD2 (5 bases each). The germline gives CDR1 MNHEY, CDR2 SVGEGT. The length of the CDR3 is 14 residues. The V gene lost 6 bases and the J gene lost 5 bases, with 16 bases spanning the gap.

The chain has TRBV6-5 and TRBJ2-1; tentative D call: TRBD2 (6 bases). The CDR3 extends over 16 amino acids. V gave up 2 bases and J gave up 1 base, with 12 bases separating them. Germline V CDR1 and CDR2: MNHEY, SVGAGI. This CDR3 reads CASSYLSGASYNEQFF. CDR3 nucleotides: TGTGCCAGCAGTTACCTCTCGGGAGCATCCTACAATGAGCAGTTCTTC.

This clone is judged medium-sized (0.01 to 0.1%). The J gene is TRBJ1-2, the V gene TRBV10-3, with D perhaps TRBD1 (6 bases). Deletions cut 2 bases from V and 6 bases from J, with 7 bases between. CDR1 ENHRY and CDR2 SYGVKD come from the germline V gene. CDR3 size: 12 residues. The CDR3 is CAISETGNGYTF. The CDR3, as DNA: TGTGCCATCAGTGAGACAGGGAATGGCTACACCTTC.

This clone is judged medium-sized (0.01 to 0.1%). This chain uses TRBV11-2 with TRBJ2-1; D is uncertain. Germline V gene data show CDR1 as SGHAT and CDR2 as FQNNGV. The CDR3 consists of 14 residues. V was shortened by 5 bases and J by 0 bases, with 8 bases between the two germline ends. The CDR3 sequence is CASSNGNSYNEQFF. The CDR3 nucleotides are TGTGCCAGCAGCAATGGCAACTCCTACAATGAGCAGTTCTTC. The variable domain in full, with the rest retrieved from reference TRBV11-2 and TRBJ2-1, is EAGVAQSPRYKIIEKRQSVAFWCNPISGHATLYWYQQILGQGPKLLIQFQNNGVVDDSQLPKDRFSAERLKGVDSTLKIQPAKLEDSAVYLCASSNGNSYNEQFFGPGTRLTVL.

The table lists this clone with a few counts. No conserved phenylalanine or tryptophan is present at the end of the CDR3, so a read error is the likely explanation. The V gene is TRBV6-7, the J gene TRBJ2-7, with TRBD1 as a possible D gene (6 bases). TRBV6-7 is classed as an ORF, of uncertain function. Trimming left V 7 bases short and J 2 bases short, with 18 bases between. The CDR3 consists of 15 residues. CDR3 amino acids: CASTVPAGVAYEQYS. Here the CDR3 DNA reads TGTGCCAGCACCGTCCCGGCAGGGGTGGCCTACGAGCAGTACTCC.